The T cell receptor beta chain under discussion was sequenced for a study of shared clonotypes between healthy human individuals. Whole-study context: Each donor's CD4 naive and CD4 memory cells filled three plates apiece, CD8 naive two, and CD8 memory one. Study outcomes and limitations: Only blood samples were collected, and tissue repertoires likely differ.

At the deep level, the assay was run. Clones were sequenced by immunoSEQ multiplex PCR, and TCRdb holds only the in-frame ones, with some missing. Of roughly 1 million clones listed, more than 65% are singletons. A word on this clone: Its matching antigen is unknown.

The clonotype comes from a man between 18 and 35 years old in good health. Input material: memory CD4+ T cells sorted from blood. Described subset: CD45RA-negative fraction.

CDR3 residues: CAWSGYYTNTGELFF. The DNA for the CDR3 is TGTGCCTGGAGTGGGTACTACACTAACACCGGGGAGCTGTTTTTT. The chain has TRBV30 and TRBJ2-2, with unresolved D. This CDR3 has 15 amino acids. With 1 base removed from V and 2 bases from J, the gap between germline ends came to 11 bases. Germline values: CDR1 GTSNPN, CDR2 SVGIG (reference sequence).